One sample yielded the 7 T cell receptor beta chains listed below, sequenced in a study of blood T cell repertoires in COVID-19. This table comes from immunoSEQ multiplex PCR, and its TCRdb copy is limited to in-frame clones, with some not included. This repertoire shows a few hundred thousand clones, around 89% found once; its top ten account for about 1.2%. The sample taken for sequencing was peripheral blood. These receptor sequences come from a man in his forties with acute or convalescent COVID-19.

This chain links TRBV6-1 with TRBJ1-3; D unclear. Germline CDR1 MNHNS, CDR2 SASEGT. This CDR3 is built from 16 residues. Trimming pared 2 bases from V and 0 bases from J, leaving 11 bases between. The chain's CDR3 is CASSEFRGNSGNTIYF. Here the CDR3 DNA reads TGTGCCAGCAGTGAATTCCGGGGTAACTCTGGAAACACCATATATTTT.

The J gene is TRBJ2-7, the V gene TRBV2; 7 bases match TRBD1. With 8 bases clipped from V and 1 base from J, the junction kept 14 bases outside the gene matches. The CDR3 is made up of 16 amino acids. Germline V gene lookup returns CDR1 SNHLY and CDR2 FYNNEI. In DNA, the CDR3 is TGTGCCAGCCTCACGGTCGGACAGGCAACTTCCTACGAGCAGTACTTC. Protein sequence: CASLTVGQATSYEQYF.

The genes are TRBV27 and TRBJ1-3; 7 bases agree with TRBD1. The CDR3 totals 15 residues. CDR1 is MNHEY and CDR2 is SMNVEV in the germline V gene (reference sequence). The ends lost 4 bases at V and 4 bases at J; junction bases unmatched: 7. DNA of the CDR3: TGTGCCAGCAGTTCCCTACAGGGGCCAGGAAACACCATATATTTT. This codes for CASSSLQGPGNTIYF.

V is TRBV6-5 and J is TRBJ2-5, with D perhaps TRBD2 (6 bases). Trimming pared 8 bases from V and 5 bases from J, leaving 18 bases between. The germline gives CDR1 MNHEY, CDR2 SVGAGI. The CDR3 sequence is 14 residues long. CDR3 in amino acids: CASGAGMGQETQYF. CDR3 bases: TGTGCCAGCGGGGCGGGGATGGGCCAGGAGACCCAGTACTTC.

This clone was seen a single time. The chain has TRBV11-2 and TRBJ2-1; D perhaps matches TRBD1 (6 bases). Trimming cost V 5 bases and J 9 bases, with 8 bases left between them. The CDR3 totals 11 residues. CDR1 and CDR2 from the germline V gene are SGHAT and FQNNGV. The CDR3 nucleotides are TGTGCCAGCAGCCAAGGGGGTGAGCAGTTCTTC. It specifies CASSQGGEQFF. The full variable domain, with the rest looked up from reference TRBV11-2 and TRBJ2-1, is EAGVAQSPRYKIIEKRQSVAFWCNPISGHATLYWYQQILGQGPKLLIQFQNNGVVDDSQLPKDRFSAERLKGVDSTLKIQPAKLEDSAVYLCASSQGGEQFFGPGTRLTVL.

The chain is built from TRBV28 and TRBJ1-2; D may be TRBD1 (5 bases). V was trimmed by 5 bases and J by 8 bases, leaving 15 bases between them. CDR3 size: 13 residues. Germline values: CDR1 MDHEN, CDR2 SYDVKM. This chain's CDR3 is CASSEGTLRGYTF. CDR3 coding DNA: TGTGCCAGCAGTGAGGGGACTTTGAGGGGCTACACCTTC.

V is TRBV28 and J is TRBJ1-1, with D tentatively TRBD1 (5 bases). Per germline, CDR1 MDHEN and CDR2 SYDVKM. The CDR3 spans 13 residues. Trimming cost V 4 bases and J 1 base, with 7 bases left between them. The CDR3 DNA reads TGTGCCAGCAGTTCCAGGGAGAACACTGAAGCTTTCTTT. Its protein product is CASSSRENTEAFF.